A single sample is the source of the 21 T cell receptor beta chains below, sequenced in a study of blood T cell repertoires in COVID-19. Method: immunoSEQ multiplex PCR; TCRdb's copy keeps in-frame clones and lacks some. The data show about 180,000 clones, around 88% seen once. Sequenced material: peripheral blood. The receptor source for this set is a woman aged 30 to 39 with acute or convalescent COVID-19.

This sequence joins TRBV6-5 and TRBJ1-2; D remains ambiguous. Trimming removed 0 bases at V and 12 bases at J, with 8 bases between. Germline CDR1 is MNHEY and CDR2 is SVGAGI. The CDR3 runs 11 residues. The CDR3 reads CASSYSSNHTF. CDR3 DNA sequence: TGTGCCAGCAGTTACTCGAGTAATCACACCTTC.

This CDR3 reads CASSLAQNYGYTF. CDR3 DNA sequence: TGTGCCAGCAGTTTAGCCCAGAACTATGGCTACACCTTC. The chain recombines TRBV28 with TRBJ1-2; no reliable D call. Per germline, CDR1 MDHEN and CDR2 SYDVKM. The CDR3 runs 13 residues. Trimming shortened V by 2 bases and J by 2 bases, and 6 bases separated the two germline ends.

On this clone: The germline gene is not matched at one end of the junction; a read error may be the cause. V gene TRBV24-1 combines with J gene TRBJ2-5; the D gene is possibly TRBD2 (6 bases). CDR3 length: 15 amino acids. In germline, CDR1 is KGHDR, CDR2 SFDVKD. The CDR3 reads CATREGTGELETQYF. The DNA of the CDR3 is TGTGCCACCCGTGAGGGAACGGGAGAATTAGAGACCCAGTACTTC.

This clone has a count of ten or more. The chain links TRBV19 to TRBJ1-3, with a tentative D call TRBD1 (5 bases). CDR1 is LNHDA, CDR2 SQIVND, per germline (reference sequence). V gave up 6 bases and J gave up 8 bases, with 20 bases separating them. This CDR3 spans 15 amino acids. The CDR3 loop is CASSTLSTDLYTIYF. The CDR3 nucleotides read TGTGCCAGTAGCACGCTTTCGACAGATCTCTACACCATATATTTT.

The chain is built from TRBV18 and TRBJ1-1, with D unresolved. CDR1 and CDR2 from the germline V gene are KGHSH and LQKENI. Trimming cost V 3 bases and J 0 bases, with 8 bases left between them. The CDR3 is made up of 14 amino acids. The CDR3 loop reads CASSPIHMNTEAFF. The DNA of the CDR3 is TGTGCCAGCTCACCGATACATATGAACACTGAAGCTTTCTTT.

This clone was seen only once. The CDR3 here is CASKTSGTSSTDTQYF. In DNA form, the CDR3 reads TGTGCCAGCAAGACTAGCGGGACCTCGAGCACAGATACGCAGTATTTT. This chain joins TRBV21-1 and TRBJ2-3; the D call TRBD2 from the table was never checked on the DNA. TRBV21-1 is flagged as a pseudogene. CDR3 length: 16 residues.

The rearrangement joins TRBV7-2 to TRBJ1-6; D unclear. V was cut by 3 bases and J by 10 bases, with 7 bases left in between. The CDR3 spans 12 residues. The germline V gene encodes CDR1 SGHTA and CDR2 FQGNSA. The CDR3: CASSFNQSPLHF. The CDR3, as DNA: TGTGCCAGCAGCTTTAACCAGTCACCCCTCCACTTT.

The chain combines TRBV2 with TRBJ1-5, with TRBD1 matching over 8 bases. V lost 3 bases, J lost 5 bases, and 6 bases stayed unmatched. The CDR3 has 15 amino acids. Per germline, CDR1 SNHLY and CDR2 FYNNEI. The CDR3 is CASSDGTGADQPQHF. The CDR3 DNA reads TGTGCCAGCAGTGACGGGACAGGCGCTGATCAGCCCCAGCATTTT.

The chain couples TRBV7-9 to TRBJ1-1, with D hard to call. The germline V and J ends were trimmed by 5 bases and 12 bases, with 16 bases remaining between them. The CDR3 consists of 12 residues. Germline CDR1 reads SEHNR; CDR2 reads FQNEAQ (reference sequence). CDR3 sequence reads: CASSPPGSETFF. The CDR3 DNA follows: TGTGCCAGCAGCCCCCCTGGGAGTGAGACTTTCTTT.

This rearrangement joins TRBV3-1 (or the pseudogene TRBV3-2) to TRBJ1-2; maybe TRBD1 (6 bases). V gave up 2 bases and J gave up 1 base, with 8 bases separating them. Germline CDR1 reads LGHDT; CDR2 reads YNNKEL (reference sequence). The CDR3 consists of 14 residues. DNA of the CDR3: TGTGCCAGCAGCCAAAGGGACATTAACTATGGCTACACCTTC. It specifies CASSQRDINYGYTF.

This sequence joins TRBV28 and TRBJ2-7; 8 nucleotides agree with TRBD2. Germline trimming cut 8 bases from V and 2 bases from J; bases unmatched to any gene: 11. Germline CDR1 is MDHEN and CDR2 is SYDVKM. The CDR3 loop spans 15 amino acids. The CDR3: CASGRPGLVAYEQYF. The CDR3 region has the DNA TGTGCCAGCGGGAGACCGGGACTAGTTGCCTACGAGCAGTACTTC.

The chain uses TRBV5-1 and TRBJ2-5, with TRBD1 as a possible D gene (6 bases). The CDR3 totals 14 residues. Trimming pared 3 bases from V and 3 bases from J, leaving 12 bases between. Germline-derived CDR1 and CDR2 are SGHRS and YFSETQ. CDR3 sequence (DNA): TGCGCCAGCAGCTCCGGGACACCAGAAGAGACCCAGTACTTC. Translation gives CASSSGTPEETQYF.

This clone occurred a few times. V usage is TRBV19 and J usage is TRBJ2-1; 9 bases agree with TRBD1. This CDR3 contains 14 residues. Germline loops: CDR1 LNHDA, CDR2 SQIVND (reference sequence). Trimming removed 5 bases from V and 8 bases from J; junction bases left unmatched: 7. The CDR3 nucleotides are TGTGCCAGTAGTTTCCGGGACAGGGACGATGAGCAGTTCTTC. It specifies CASSFRDRDDEQFF.

The chain recombines TRBV5-1 with TRBJ2-7; D unclear. Germline loops: CDR1 SGHRS, CDR2 YFSETQ. This CDR3 comprises 13 residues. The V end was cut by 4 bases, the J end by 4 bases, with 12 bases between. CDR3 in amino acids: CASSPLESYEQYF. CDR3 DNA sequence: TGCGCCAGCAGCCCCCTTGAGAGTTACGAGCAGTACTTC.

The chain combines TRBV5-1 with TRBJ2-2; a weak D match, TRBD1 (6 bases). Germline CDR1 is SGHRS and CDR2 is YFSETQ. The V and J ends lost 3 bases and 9 bases respectively, with 18 bases between them. The CDR3 extends over 15 amino acids. In DNA form, the CDR3 reads TGCGCCAGCAGCTCCACGGGGACACCCGACTGGGAGCTGTTTTTT. Its protein is CASSSTGTPDWELFF.

The chain couples TRBV4-1 to TRBJ2-7, with no clear D. The V gene's germline CDR1 is MGHRA and CDR2 YSYEKL. Between the trimmed V and J ends, which lost 1 base and 2 bases, there was a span of 9 bases. The CDR3 totals 14 residues. CDR3 sequence: CASSQGSLTYEQYF. The CDR3 nucleotides read TGCGCCAGCAGCCAAGGGTCACTCACCTACGAGCAGTACTTC.

The chain is built from TRBV30 and TRBJ1-3; D not resolved. The CDR3 spans 16 residues. From germline, CDR1 is GTSNPN and CDR2 SVGIG (reference sequence). V was shortened by 0 bases and J by 1 base, with 13 bases between the two germline ends. CDR3 loop: CAWSVDGEASGNTIYF. The CDR3 nucleotides read TGTGCCTGGAGTGTAGATGGGGAGGCTTCTGGAAACACCATATATTTT. The full variable domain, rest sourced from reference TRBV30 and TRBJ1-3, is SQTIHQWPATLVQPVGSPLSLECTVEGTSNPNLYWYRQAAGRGLQLLFYSVGIGQISSEVPQNLSASRPQDRQFILSSKKLLLSDSGFYLCAWSVDGEASGNTIYFGEGSWLTVV.

The V call is TRBV4-1, the J call TRBJ2-7, with 11 bases matching TRBD1. The CDR3 covers 14 residues. Germline loops: CDR1 MGHRA, CDR2 YSYEKL. V lost 3 bases, J lost 7 bases, and 5 bases stayed unmatched. Here the CDR3 reads CASSQPGQGGEQYF. The CDR3, as DNA: TGCGCCAGCAGCCAGCCGGGACAGGGGGGGGAGCAGTACTTC.

The chain links TRBV6-5 to TRBJ2-2; a weak D match, TRBD1 (5 bases). Germline-derived CDR1 and CDR2 are MNHEY and SVGAGI. V shed 6 bases and J shed 5 bases, with 13 bases lying between them. The CDR3 covers 14 residues. The CDR3 spells CASSESQGTGELFF. In nucleotides, the CDR3 is TGTGCCAGCAGCGAGTCCCAGGGTACCGGGGAGCTGTTTTTT.

The gene calls are TRBV18 and TRBJ1-2, with 7 bases matching TRBD1. CDR1 is KGHSH, CDR2 LQKENI, per germline. V lost 4 bases to trimming and J lost 3 bases; unmatched junction nucleotides: 2. The CDR3 runs 13 residues. CDR3 sequence (DNA): TGTGCCAGCTCACGGGGGACAGACTATGGCTACACCTTC. Translating gives CASSRGTDYGYTF. Filled out from reference TRBV18 and TRBJ1-2, the complete variable domain reads NAGVMQNPRHLVRRRGQEARLRCSPMKGHSHVYWYRQLPEEGLKFMVYLQKENIIDESGMPKERFSAEFPKEGPSILRIQQVVRGDSAAYFCASSRGTDYGYTFGSGTRLTVV.

The chain joins TRBV4-2 to TRBJ1-1; D is ambiguous. Deletions cut 0 bases from V and 5 bases from J, with 10 bases between. Germline lookup yields CDR1 LGHNA and CDR2 YNFKEQ. The CDR3 has 14 amino acids. CDR3 protein: CASSQEIRGTEAFF. In nucleotides, the CDR3 is TGTGCCAGCAGCCAAGAGATAAGAGGGACTGAAGCTTTCTTT.